The sequence of this T cell receptor beta chain was determined in a study of regulatory T cells in long-lasting Graves disease. Deletions cut 3 bases from V and 6 bases from J, with 8 bases between. This CDR3 contains 11 residues. The V gene's germline CDR1 is GTSNPN and CDR2 SVGIG (reference sequence). The study's findings and limits: Patients with persistent disease showed a bias toward TRBV28, TRBJ1-2 and TRBJ2-5. Limited samples may have lowered accuracy. Graves' patients with persistent disease showed TCR diversity lower than patients newly diagnosed.

Time point specified: persistent/refractory GD, antithyroid drugs over 5 years with positive TRAb. RNA isolated from PBMCs was used to make the TCR library. Graves' disease diagnoses used American Thyroid Association guidelines. A remark on this clonotype: What it binds is not known.

In building TCR beta libraries, iRepertoire HTBI primers were used together with Arm-PCR of CDR3 regions. Via MiXCR, TCRdb re-called the multiplex PCR reads, giving one row per CDR3 protein. The table has 650,000 to 700,000 distinct CDR3 sequences, around 30% seen once; the top ten hold about two fifths. This chain joins TRBV30 and TRBJ1-1, with D hard to call. This receptor was identified in a female donor with Graves disease. This specimen consisted of peripheral blood mononuclear cells (PBMCs), obtained when the disease was refractory, from a patient treated with antithyroid drugs. The CDR3 DNA follows: TGTGCCTGGAGAGACATTGCTGAAGCTTTCTTT. Amino acids: CAWRDIAEAFF.